This passage covers 31 T cell receptor beta chains from one sample sequenced in a study of identical twins. TCRdb redid the calling of the 5' RACE reads with MiXCR, one entry per CDR3 protein. Of hundreds of thousands of distinct CDR3 sequences in the sample, approximately 8.3% are singletons; the top ten hold roughly 2%. The same sample was also used in a study of yellow fever vaccine responses in identical twins.

Source material: memory (CD45RO+) T cells sorted from blood. The receptors shown here come from a woman younger than 30 in good health.

There are a few counts of this clonotype. This chain connects TRBV15 to TRBJ2-2; maybe TRBD2 (6 bases). Trimming took off 2 bases at V and 3 bases at J, with 7 bases between the two ends. Germline lookup yields CDR1 LNHNV and CDR2 YYDKDF (reference sequence). The CDR3 is made up of 14 amino acids. CDR3 residues: CATSRTSYTGELFF. The CDR3 DNA follows: TGTGCCACCAGCAGAACTAGCTACACCGGGGAGCTGTTTTTT. The entire variable domain, with the rest obtained from reference TRBV15 and TRBJ2-2, is as follows: DAMVIQNPRYQVTQFGKPVTLSCSQTLNHNVMYWYQQKSSQAPKLLFHYYDKDFNNEADTPDNFQSRRPNTSFCFLDIRSPGLGDTAMYLCATSRTSYTGELFFGEGSRLTVL.

This clonotype was found a few times. This chain connects TRBV3-1 to TRBJ1-6; 9 bases match TRBD1. After removal of 3 bases from V and 10 bases from J, the junction contained 7 bases not matched to a gene. The CDR3 has 15 residues. Germline loops: CDR1 LGHDT, CDR2 YNNKEL (reference sequence). The CDR3 DNA sequence: TGTGCCAGCAGCCAGGGACAGGGAATTGGATCACCCCTCCACTTT. Encoded protein: CASSQGQGIGSPLHF.

This clonotype was counted a few times. The rearrangement uses TRBV19 and TRBJ1-5; D may be TRBD1 (6 bases). Trimming removed 10 bases at V and 2 bases at J, with 15 bases between. Per the germline V gene, CDR1 is LNHDA and CDR2 is SQIVND (reference sequence). This CDR3 contains 14 residues. CDR3 in amino acids: CATKTTGRNQPQHF. The CDR3 bases are TGTGCCACTAAAACCACAGGGCGCAATCAGCCCCAGCATTTT. Drawing the rest from reference TRBV19 and TRBJ1-5, the complete variable domain is DGGITQSPKYLFRKEGQNVTLSCEQNLNHDAMYWYRQDPGQGLRLIYYSQIVNDFQKGDIAEGYSVSREKKESFPLTVTSAQKNPTAFYLCATKTTGRNQPQHFGDGTRLSIL.

This clonotype was counted between two and nine times. This chain uses TRBV28 with TRBJ2-2; 9 bases line up with TRBD1. Germline V gene lookup returns CDR1 MDHEN and CDR2 SYDVKM. The CDR3 has 19 amino acids. V shed 7 bases and J 1 base; nucleotides not matched to a gene: 16. As DNA, the CDR3 is TGTGCCAGCACCCTGCACCGGACAGGGGCGCCCCTGAACACCGGGGAGCTGTTTTTT. It is translated as CASTLHRTGAPLNTGELFF.

This chain connects TRBV25-1 to TRBJ2-7; TRBD1 is a possible D gene (6 bases). This CDR3 is built from 12 residues. Germline V gene data show CDR1 as MGHDK and CDR2 as SYGVNS. V lost 11 bases to trimming and J lost 6 bases, with 17 bases between them. The CDR3: CAGSKGVGEQYF. DNA for the CDR3: TGTGCCGGCTCTAAGGGGGTAGGCGAGCAGTACTTC.

The V call is TRBV29-1, the J call TRBJ2-3; no reliable D call. Per the germline V gene, CDR1 is SQVTM and CDR2 is ANQGSEA. Trimming cost V 3 bases and J 2 bases, with 15 bases left between them. The CDR3 sequence is 15 residues long. Here the CDR3 reads CSVERGDHPTDTQYF. The CDR3, as DNA: TGCAGCGTTGAGAGAGGAGACCACCCCACAGATACGCAGTATTTT.

The rearrangement joins TRBV5-5 to TRBJ1-1, with TRBD1 as a possible D gene (5 bases). The CDR3 contains 14 residues. CDR1 is SGHKS, CDR2 YYEKEE, per germline (reference sequence). V lost 4 bases and J 6 bases, leaving 16 bases between the germline ends. CDR3 protein: CASSQTQGFPEAFF. CDR3 DNA: TGTGCCAGCAGCCAAACCCAGGGATTTCCTGAAGCTTTCTTT.

CDR3 DNA: TGTGCCAGCAGCTTCCTAGCGGGAGAAGAGGGCGGGGAGCTGTTTTTT. This codes for CASSFLAGEEGGELFF. The chain couples TRBV7-9 to TRBJ2-2, with 10 nucleotides matching TRBD2. Germline V gives CDR1 SEHNR, CDR2 FQNEAQ (reference sequence). CDR3 length equals 16 residues. J gave up 7 bases and V 3 bases, and 8 bases lay outside the gene matches.

This clonotype was observed at least ten times. The chain joins TRBV5-5 to TRBJ2-7; D is unclear. V dropped 0 bases and J dropped 4 bases, with 11 bases sitting between them. The CDR3 is 14 residues long. Per germline, CDR1 SGHKS and CDR2 YYEKEE (reference sequence). This chain's CDR3 is CASSLVHGPYEQYF. The CDR3 nucleotides are TGTGCCAGCAGCTTGGTCCACGGACCTTACGAGCAGTACTTC. Together with reference TRBV5-5 and TRBJ2-7, the CDR3 gives the full variable domain: DAGVTQSPTHLIKTRGQQVTLRCSPISGHKSVSWYQQVLGQGPQFIFQYYEKEERGRGNFPDRFSARQFPNYSSELNVNALLLGDSALYLCASSLVHGPYEQYFGPGTRLTVT.

This clonotype has at least ten counts. This chain connects TRBV7-2 to TRBJ2-1; unclear D gene. The CDR3 is made up of 15 amino acids. Trimming took off 0 bases at V and 6 bases at J, with 12 bases between the two ends. Germline lookup yields CDR1 SGHTA and CDR2 FQGNSA. CDR3 sequence: CASSLARGPTNEQFF. DNA of the CDR3: TGTGCCAGCAGCTTAGCGCGTGGCCCCACCAATGAGCAGTTCTTC.

The chain links TRBV14 to TRBJ1-2; TRBD1 might be the D (6 bases). CDR3 length equals 14 residues. Germline V gene data show CDR1 as SGHDN and CDR2 as FVKESK. V was clipped by 1 base and J by 8 bases, with 14 bases between them. The CDR3 coding sequence is TGTGCCAGCAGCCAAGTCCAGACAGGAAGGGGCTACACCTTC. This translates into CASSQVQTGRGYTF.

The V and J genes are TRBV5-5 and TRBJ2-3, with TRBD1 matching over 9 bases. Germline CDR1 and CDR2: SGHKS and YYEKEE (reference sequence). Trimming cost V 5 bases and J 6 bases; bases outside gene matches: 10. The CDR3 length is 15 residues. CDR3 sequence: CASRSVGTGLDTQYF. The CDR3 coding sequence is TGTGCCAGCAGATCTGTAGGGACAGGGCTGGATACGCAGTATTTT.

The rearrangement links TRBV6-5 to TRBJ1-3; 9 bases are shared with TRBD1. The CDR3 is made up of 17 amino acids. V dropped 4 bases and J dropped 4; count of bases not matched to a gene: 11. From germline, CDR1 is MNHEY and CDR2 SVGAGI. The CDR3 is CASSLTGTGLAGNTIYF. CDR3 bases: TGTGCCAGCAGTTTGACCGGGACAGGGTTAGCCGGAAACACCATATATTTT.

Ten or more counts support this clonotype. The chain is built from TRBV4-3 and TRBJ1-6; D gene unclear. Trimming removed 0 bases at V and 10 bases at J, with 7 bases between. The germline V gene has CDR1 LGHNA and CDR2 YSLEER. The CDR3 loop spans 13 amino acids. CDR3 sequence: CASSQDIGSPLHF. In nucleotides, the CDR3 is TGCGCCAGCAGCCAAGATATAGGCTCACCCCTCCACTTT.

The chain is built from TRBV7-2 and TRBJ2-7, with D unresolved. Germline CDR1 and CDR2: SGHTA and FQGNSA. The germline V and J ends were trimmed by 2 bases and 2 bases, with 10 bases remaining between them. CDR3 length: 14 amino acids. Here the CDR3 reads CASSLRANPYEQYF. CDR3 DNA sequence: TGTGCCAGCAGCTTAAGGGCCAACCCCTACGAGCAGTACTTC.

The V and J genes are TRBV5-6 and TRBJ2-1, with no clear D. From germline, CDR1 is SGHDT and CDR2 YYEEEE. The CDR3 runs 15 residues. V dropped 2 bases and J dropped 1 base, with 10 bases sitting between them. CDR3 region: CASSFAGVSYNEQFF. The CDR3 nucleotides read TGTGCCAGCAGCTTCGCAGGAGTATCCTACAATGAGCAGTTCTTC.

The rearrangement links TRBV7-2 to TRBJ1-6; TRBD1 agrees at 7 bases. J was trimmed by 7 bases and V by 5 bases; bases with no gene match: 8. CDR1 and CDR2 from the germline V gene are SGHTA and FQGNSA. This CDR3 region has 15 residues. CDR3 loop: CASSVGQRGNSPLHF. DNA of the CDR3: TGTGCCAGCAGCGTGGGACAGAGGGGCAATTCACCCCTCCACTTT.

This clonotype was seen ten or more times. The V call is TRBV5-6, the J call TRBJ1-1; a weak D match, TRBD1 (6 bases). Germline-derived CDR1 and CDR2 are SGHDT and YYEEEE. This CDR3 contains 16 residues. V lost 3 bases to trimming and J lost 4 bases, with 19 bases between them. The CDR3 DNA reads TGTGCCAGCAGCTCCCCGGGGGCGCGGGGAGGCACTGAAGCTTTCTTT. Its translation: CASSSPGARGGTEAFF.

Only a few counts were recorded for this clonotype. The chain is built from TRBV20-1 and TRBJ2-7, with D possibly TRBD1 on 6 matching bases. Germline values: CDR1 DFQATT, CDR2 SNEGSKA (reference sequence). This CDR3 spans 13 amino acids. V dropped 3 bases and J dropped 6 bases, with 15 bases sitting between them. Here the CDR3 DNA reads TGCAGTGCTAGGGGGGCGGGTAGGGGCGAGCAGTACTTC. This sequence encodes CSARGAGRGEQYF.

This clonotype occurred many times. The CDR3 protein is CASSLTEDNEQYF. In nucleotides, the CDR3 is TGTGCCAGCAGCTTAACTGAGGACAACGAGCAGTACTTC. The V call is TRBV7-9, the J call TRBJ2-7; perhaps TRBD1 as D (5 bases). The CDR3 has 13 residues. Germline CDR1 SEHNR, CDR2 FQNEAQ (reference sequence). Trimming took off 2 bases at V and 5 bases at J, with 10 bases between the two ends.

There are a few counts of this clonotype. V and J are TRBV20-1 and TRBJ1-2; TRBD1 might be the D (6 bases). CDR1 is DFQATT and CDR2 is SNEGSKA in the germline V gene (reference sequence). The CDR3 contains 14 residues. V lost 0 bases, J lost 6 bases, and 14 bases lay in between. In nucleotides, the CDR3 is TGCAGTGCTAGAGAGGGGCAGGGGAGGGATGGCTACACCTTC. As protein: CSAREGQGRDGYTF.

There are many counts of this clonotype. The chain has TRBV20-1 and TRBJ1-2; 7 bases are shared with TRBD1. The ends lost 5 bases at V and 5 bases at J; junction bases unmatched: 8. The CDR3 totals 13 residues. From germline, CDR1 is DFQATT and CDR2 SNEGSKA (reference sequence). CDR3 in amino acids: CSAPMGRGYGYTF. CDR3 nucleotides: TGCAGTGCTCCGATGGGCAGGGGGTATGGCTACACCTTC.

The chain is built from TRBV6-2 or TRBV6-3 and TRBJ2-5, with 10 bases lining up with TRBD1. The CDR3 runs to 13 residues. Germline V CDR1 and CDR2: MNHEY, SVGEGT. The junction had 4 bases not matched to a gene; V was cut back by 6 bases and J by 6 bases. The CDR3: CASRKDRGKTQYF. DNA of the CDR3: TGTGCCAGCAGGAAGGACAGGGGGAAGACCCAGTACTTC.

The V call is TRBV2, the J call TRBJ2-5, with 7 bases aligning to TRBD1. The ends lost 4 bases at V and 0 bases at J; junction bases unmatched: 5. In germline, CDR1 is SNHLY, CDR2 FYNNEI. The CDR3 totals 15 residues. The CDR3, as DNA: TGTGCCAGCAGTGGGGACAGTTTACACCAAGAGACCCAGTACTTC. Translation: CASSGDSLHQETQYF.

This clonotype showed up many times. The chain is built from TRBV4-1 and TRBJ2-1; 10 bases agree with TRBD2. V was pared by 4 bases and J by 8 bases, with 5 bases of the junction left unmatched. The CDR3 is 14 residues long. Germline V gene lookup returns CDR1 MGHRA and CDR2 YSYEKL. The CDR3 DNA is TGCGCCAGCAGCCCGGGACTAGCGTTAGATGAGCAGTTCTTC. Residues: CASSPGLALDEQFF.

This clonotype came up many times. The rearrangement links TRBV5-1 to TRBJ2-1, with TRBD1 matching 10 bases. J lost 4 bases, V lost 3 bases, and 4 bases had no gene match. The CDR3 has 15 residues. CDR1 and CDR2 from the germline V gene are SGHRS and YFSETQ. In DNA, the CDR3 is TGCGCCAGCAGCTGGACAGGGGGAGGGTACAATGAGCAGTTCTTC. This codes for CASSWTGGGYNEQFF.

As DNA, the CDR3 is TGTGCCAGCAGTGCGGGACAGGGGGTACAGCAGTTCTTC. Its protein product is CASSAGQGVQQFF. The J gene is TRBJ2-1, the V gene TRBV6-1, with 11 bases aligning to TRBD1. Germline V gives CDR1 MNHNS, CDR2 SASEGT. Trimming cost V 4 bases and J 11 bases; bases outside gene matches: 4. CDR3 length: 13 residues.

The J gene is TRBJ2-7, the V gene TRBV7-2; 8 bases map to TRBD1. Germline loops: CDR1 SGHTA, CDR2 FQGNSA. Trimming cost V 5 bases and J 2 bases; bases outside gene matches: 2. The CDR3 extends over 13 amino acids. Written as DNA, the CDR3 is TGTGCCAGCAGCCCCAGGGGGCCCTACGAGCAGTACTTC. As protein: CASSPRGPYEQYF.

This clonotype was counted only a few times. This chain uses TRBV9 with TRBJ1-6; unclear D gene. This CDR3 has 16 amino acids. With 3 bases removed from V and 0 bases from J, the gap between germline ends came to 10 bases. Germline CDR1 reads SGDLS; CDR2 reads YYNGEE. CDR3 bases: TGTGCCAGCAGCGAGGCCAGGAGCTCCTATAATTCACCCCTCCACTTT. Protein: CASSEARSSYNSPLHF.

This clonotype was seen at least ten times. The chain uses TRBV29-1 and TRBJ2-7; D assignment may be TRBD1 or TRBD2 (5 bases each). V lost 7 bases to trimming and J lost 3 bases, with 13 bases between them. The germline V gene encodes CDR1 SQVTM and CDR2 ANQGSEA. The CDR3 consists of 12 residues. The CDR3 nucleotides are TGCAGCGGCCGGGACCTAAACTACGAGCAGTACTTC. This encodes CSGRDLNYEQYF.

This clonotype was recorded at least ten times. CDR3 coding DNA: TGTGCCAGCAGTTACTCGATCCCCCAGGGAAACACCATATATTTT. Its protein is CASSYSIPQGNTIYF. This rearrangement joins TRBV6-5 to TRBJ1-3; D not certain. The V end lost 0 bases, the J end lost 4 bases, and 10 bases lay between the germline ends. Germline-derived CDR1 and CDR2 are MNHEY and SVGAGI. The CDR3 covers 15 residues.